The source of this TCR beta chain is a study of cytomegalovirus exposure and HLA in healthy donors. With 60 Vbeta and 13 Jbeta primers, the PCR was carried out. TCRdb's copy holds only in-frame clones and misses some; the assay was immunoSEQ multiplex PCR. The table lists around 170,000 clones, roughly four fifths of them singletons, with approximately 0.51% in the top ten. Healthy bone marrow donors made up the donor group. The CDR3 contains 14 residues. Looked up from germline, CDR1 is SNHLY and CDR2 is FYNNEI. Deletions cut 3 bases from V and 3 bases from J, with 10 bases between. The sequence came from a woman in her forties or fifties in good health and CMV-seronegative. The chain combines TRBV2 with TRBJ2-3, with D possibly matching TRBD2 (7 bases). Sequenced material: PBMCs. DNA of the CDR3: TGTGCCAGCAGTGACAGGGGAGGGACAGATACGCAGTATTTT. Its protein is CASSDRGGTDTQYF.